This TCR beta chain is drawn from a study of blood T cell repertoires in COVID-19. Study summary: From the United States, Italy and Spain came samples of acute and convalescent COVID-19. The analysed material was cDNA or gDNA that came from T cells, B-cell-depleted T cells, or PBMCs.

One Seattle source followed patients from active infection through their disease course. In the original processing: Estimates of nucleated cell counts were drawn from the amplification of reference gene primers. Only in-frame clones appear in the TCRdb table, and some are missing; sequencing was by immunoSEQ multiplex PCR. Clonal size and the V and J genes are those of that table, whereas D and trimming came from the DNA. Of about 23,000 clones listed, around 79% are singletons. Germline V gene data show CDR1 as MGHRA and CDR2 as YSYEKL. This CDR3 comprises 15 residues. With 2 bases removed from V and 7 bases from J, the gap between germline ends came to 15 bases.

This chain links TRBV4-1 with TRBJ1-5, with a weak D call TRBD1 (6 bases). Material for sequencing was peripheral blood. The sequence was obtained from a man aged 50 to 60 with COVID-19, enrolled during active disease. CDR3 loop: CASSQPNRAGQPQHF. The DNA of the CDR3 is TGCGCCAGCAGCCAACCCAACAGGGCCGGCCAGCCCCAGCATTTT.